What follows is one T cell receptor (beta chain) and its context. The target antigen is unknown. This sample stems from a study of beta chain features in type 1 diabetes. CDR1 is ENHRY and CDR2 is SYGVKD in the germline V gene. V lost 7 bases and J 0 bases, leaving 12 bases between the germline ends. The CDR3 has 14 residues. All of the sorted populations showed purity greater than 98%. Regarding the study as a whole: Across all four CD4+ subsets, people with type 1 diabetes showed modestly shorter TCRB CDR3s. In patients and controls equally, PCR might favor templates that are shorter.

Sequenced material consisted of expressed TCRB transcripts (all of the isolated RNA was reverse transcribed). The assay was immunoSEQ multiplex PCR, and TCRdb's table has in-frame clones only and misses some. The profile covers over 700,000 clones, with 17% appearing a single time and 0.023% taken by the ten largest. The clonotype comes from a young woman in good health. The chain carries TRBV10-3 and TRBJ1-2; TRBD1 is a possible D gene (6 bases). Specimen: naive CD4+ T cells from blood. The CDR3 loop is CAITDRLANYGYTF. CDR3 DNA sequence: TGTGCCATCACCGACAGGTTAGCTAACTATGGCTACACCTTC.